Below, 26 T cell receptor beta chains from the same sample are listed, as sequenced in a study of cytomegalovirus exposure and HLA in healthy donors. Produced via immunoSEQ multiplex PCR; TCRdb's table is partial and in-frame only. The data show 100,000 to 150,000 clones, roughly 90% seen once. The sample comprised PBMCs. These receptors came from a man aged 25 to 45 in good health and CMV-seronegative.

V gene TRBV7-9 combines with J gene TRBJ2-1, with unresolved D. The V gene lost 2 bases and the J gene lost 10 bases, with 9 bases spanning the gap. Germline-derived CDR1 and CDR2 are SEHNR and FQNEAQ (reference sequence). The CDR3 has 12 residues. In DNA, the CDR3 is TGTGCCAGCAGCTTACCTAGGCCGGAGCAGTTCTTC. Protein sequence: CASSLPRPEQFF.

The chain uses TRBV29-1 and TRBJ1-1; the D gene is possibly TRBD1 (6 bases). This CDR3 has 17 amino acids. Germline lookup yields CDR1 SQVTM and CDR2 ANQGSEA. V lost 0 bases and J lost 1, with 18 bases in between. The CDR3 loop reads CSVEDTERTETNTEAFF. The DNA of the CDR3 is TGCAGCGTTGAAGATACTGAAAGGACAGAAACGAACACTGAAGCTTTCTTT.

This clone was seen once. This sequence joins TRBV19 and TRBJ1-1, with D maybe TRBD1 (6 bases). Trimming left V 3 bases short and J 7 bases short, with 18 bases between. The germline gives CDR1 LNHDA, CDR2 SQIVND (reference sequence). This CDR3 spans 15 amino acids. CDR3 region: CASSISAYVDSEAFF. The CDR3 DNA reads TGTGCCAGTAGTATTAGCGCGTATGTGGACAGTGAAGCTTTCTTT.

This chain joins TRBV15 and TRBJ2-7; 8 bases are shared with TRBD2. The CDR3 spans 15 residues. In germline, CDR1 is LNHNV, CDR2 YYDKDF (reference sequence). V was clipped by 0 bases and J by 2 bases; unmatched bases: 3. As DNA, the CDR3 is TGTGCCACCAGCAGAGATTCGGGGGGGGCCTACGAGCAGTACTTC. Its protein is CATSRDSGGAYEQYF.

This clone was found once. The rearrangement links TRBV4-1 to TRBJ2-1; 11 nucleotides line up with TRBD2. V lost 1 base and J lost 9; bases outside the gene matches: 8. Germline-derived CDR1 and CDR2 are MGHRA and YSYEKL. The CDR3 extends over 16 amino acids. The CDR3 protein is CASSQGLAGLLFEQFF. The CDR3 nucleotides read TGCGCCAGCAGCCAAGGACTAGCGGGGTTGTTATTTGAGCAGTTCTTC.

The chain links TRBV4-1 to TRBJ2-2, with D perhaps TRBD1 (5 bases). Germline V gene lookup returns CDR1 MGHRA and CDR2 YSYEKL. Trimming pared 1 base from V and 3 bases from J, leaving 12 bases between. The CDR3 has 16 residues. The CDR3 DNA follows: TGCGCCAGCAGCCAAGTTATCGACAGAGACACCGGGGAGCTGTTTTTT. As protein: CASSQVIDRDTGELFF.

CDR3 protein: CASSIVAGYEQYF. CDR3 bases: TGTGCCAGTAGTATAGTGGCAGGCTACGAGCAGTACTTC. The chain joins TRBV19 to TRBJ2-7; no clear D gene. The CDR3 is 13 amino acids. Germline assignment: CDR1 LNHDA and CDR2 SQIVND (reference sequence). Trimming shortened V by 1 base and J by 3 bases, and 7 bases separated the two germline ends.

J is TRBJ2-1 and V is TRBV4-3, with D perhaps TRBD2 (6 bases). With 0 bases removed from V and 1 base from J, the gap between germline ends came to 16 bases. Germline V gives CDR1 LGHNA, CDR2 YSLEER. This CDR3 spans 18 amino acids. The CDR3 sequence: CASSQDHEGGVSYNEQFF. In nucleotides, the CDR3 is TGCGCCAGCAGCCAAGATCACGAAGGCGGGGTTTCCTACAATGAGCAGTTCTTC.

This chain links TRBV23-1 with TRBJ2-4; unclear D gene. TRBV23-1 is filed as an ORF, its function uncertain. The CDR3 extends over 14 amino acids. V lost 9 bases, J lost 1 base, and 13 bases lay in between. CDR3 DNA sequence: TGCGCCAGTGCTGAAGTTGCGGCCAAAAACATTCAGTACTTC. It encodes CASAEVAAKNIQYF.

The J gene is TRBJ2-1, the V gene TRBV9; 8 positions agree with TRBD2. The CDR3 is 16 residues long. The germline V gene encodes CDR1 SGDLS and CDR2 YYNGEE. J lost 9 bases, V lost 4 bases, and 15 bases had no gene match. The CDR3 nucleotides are TGTGCCAGCAGCCCCCCGTCTGGCGGGGGGTGGCTTGAGCAGTTCTTC. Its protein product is CASSPPSGGGWLEQFF. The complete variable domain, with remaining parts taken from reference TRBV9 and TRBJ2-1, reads DSGVTQTPKHLITATGQRVTLRCSPRSGDLSVYWYQQSLDQGLQFLIQYYNGEERAKGNILERFSAQQFPDLHSELNLSSLELGDSALYFCASSPPSGGGWLEQFFGPGTRLTVL.

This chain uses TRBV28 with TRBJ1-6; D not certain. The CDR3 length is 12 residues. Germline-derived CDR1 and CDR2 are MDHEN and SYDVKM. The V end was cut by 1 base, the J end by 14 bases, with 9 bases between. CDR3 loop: CASSLFPRTLHF. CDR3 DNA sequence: TGTGCCAGCAGTTTATTCCCCAGGACCCTCCACTTT.

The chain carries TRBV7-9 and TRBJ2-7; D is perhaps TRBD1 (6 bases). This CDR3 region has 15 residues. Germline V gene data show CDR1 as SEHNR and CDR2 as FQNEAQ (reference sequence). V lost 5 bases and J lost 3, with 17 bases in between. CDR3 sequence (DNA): TGTGCCAGCAGCGGGGGCAGGGTGAGGGACTACGAGCAGTACTTC. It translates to CASSGGRVRDYEQYF.

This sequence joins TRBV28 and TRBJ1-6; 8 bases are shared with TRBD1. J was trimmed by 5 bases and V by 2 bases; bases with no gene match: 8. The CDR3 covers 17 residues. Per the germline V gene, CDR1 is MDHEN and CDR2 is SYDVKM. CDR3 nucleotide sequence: TGTGCCAGCAGTTTAACAGGGACAGGCTACGATAATTCACCCCTCCACTTT. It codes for CASSLTGTGYDNSPLHF.

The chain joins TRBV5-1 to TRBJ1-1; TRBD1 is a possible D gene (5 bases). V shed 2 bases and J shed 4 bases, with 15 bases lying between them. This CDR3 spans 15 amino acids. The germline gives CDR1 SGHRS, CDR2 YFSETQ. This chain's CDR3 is CASSLQAGLSTEAFF. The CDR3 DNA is TGCGCCAGCAGCTTACAAGCAGGGCTTTCCACTGAAGCTTTCTTT.

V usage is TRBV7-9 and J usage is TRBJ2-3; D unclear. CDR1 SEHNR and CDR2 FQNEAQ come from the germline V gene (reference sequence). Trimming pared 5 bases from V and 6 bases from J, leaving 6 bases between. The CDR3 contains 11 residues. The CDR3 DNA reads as TGTGCCAGCAGCCCCGCGGATACGCAGTATTTT. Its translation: CASSPADTQYF.

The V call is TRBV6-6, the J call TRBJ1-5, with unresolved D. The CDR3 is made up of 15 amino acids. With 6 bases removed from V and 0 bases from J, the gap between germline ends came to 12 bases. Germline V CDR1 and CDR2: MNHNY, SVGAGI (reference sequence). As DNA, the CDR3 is TGTGCCAGCAGGCGAACAGACTATAGCAATCAGCCCCAGCATTTT. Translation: CASRRTDYSNQPQHF.

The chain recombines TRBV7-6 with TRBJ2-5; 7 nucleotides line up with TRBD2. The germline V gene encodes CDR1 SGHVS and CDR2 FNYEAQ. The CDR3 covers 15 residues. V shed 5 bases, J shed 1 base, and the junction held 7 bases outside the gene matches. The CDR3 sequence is CASSPRDYLQETQYF. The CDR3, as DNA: TGTGCCAGCAGCCCCCGGGACTACCTCCAAGAGACCCAGTACTTC.

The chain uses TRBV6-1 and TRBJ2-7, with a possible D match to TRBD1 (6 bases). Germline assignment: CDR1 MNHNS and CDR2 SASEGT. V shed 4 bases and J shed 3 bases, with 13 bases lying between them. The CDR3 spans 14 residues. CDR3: CASSVSQGSYEQYF. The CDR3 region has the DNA TGTGCCAGCAGTGTAAGTCAGGGGAGCTACGAGCAGTACTTC.

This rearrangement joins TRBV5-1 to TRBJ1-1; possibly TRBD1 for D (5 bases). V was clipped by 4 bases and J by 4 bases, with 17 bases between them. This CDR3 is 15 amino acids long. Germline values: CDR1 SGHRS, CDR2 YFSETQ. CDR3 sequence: CASSPMEGLSTEAFF. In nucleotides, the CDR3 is TGCGCCAGCAGCCCGATGGAGGGGTTAAGCACTGAAGCTTTCTTT.

The CDR3 loop is CASPWGPGTRGPTGELFF. The CDR3 DNA is TGCGCCAGCCCTTGGGGACCCGGGACTAGAGGCCCTACCGGGGAGCTGTTTTTT. The genes are TRBV5-1 and TRBJ2-2, with 8 bases aligning to TRBD2. J gave up 5 bases and V 7 bases, and 19 bases lay outside the gene matches. This CDR3 has 18 amino acids. Germline V lookup: CDR1 SGHRS, CDR2 YFSETQ.

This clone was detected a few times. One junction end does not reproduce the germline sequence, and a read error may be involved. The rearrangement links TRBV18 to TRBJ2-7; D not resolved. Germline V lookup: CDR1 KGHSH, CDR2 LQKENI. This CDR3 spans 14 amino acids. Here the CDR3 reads CASSPLESSYEQYF. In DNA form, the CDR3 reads TGTGCCAGCTCGCCACTGGAGAGCTCCTACGAGCAGTACTTC.

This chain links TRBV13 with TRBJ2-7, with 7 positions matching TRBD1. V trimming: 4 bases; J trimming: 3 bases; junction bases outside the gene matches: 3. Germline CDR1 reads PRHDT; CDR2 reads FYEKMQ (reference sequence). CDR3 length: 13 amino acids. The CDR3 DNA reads TGTGCCAGCAGCTCACAGGGGTACTACGAGCAGTACTTC. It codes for CASSSQGYYEQYF.

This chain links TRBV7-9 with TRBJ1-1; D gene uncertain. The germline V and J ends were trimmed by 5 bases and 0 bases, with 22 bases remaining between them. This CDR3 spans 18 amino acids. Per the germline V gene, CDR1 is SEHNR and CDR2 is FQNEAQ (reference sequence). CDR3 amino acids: CASSNAGGRSTVNTEAFF. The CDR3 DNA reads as TGTGCCAGCAGCAACGCGGGCGGCAGGTCGACCGTGAACACTGAAGCTTTCTTT.

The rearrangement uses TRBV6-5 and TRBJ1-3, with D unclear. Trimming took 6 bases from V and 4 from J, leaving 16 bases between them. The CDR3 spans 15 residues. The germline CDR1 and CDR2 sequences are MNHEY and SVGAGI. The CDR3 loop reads CASSPSAGLGNTIYF. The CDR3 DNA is TGTGCCAGCAGCCCCTCGGCGGGGTTGGGAAACACCATATATTTT.

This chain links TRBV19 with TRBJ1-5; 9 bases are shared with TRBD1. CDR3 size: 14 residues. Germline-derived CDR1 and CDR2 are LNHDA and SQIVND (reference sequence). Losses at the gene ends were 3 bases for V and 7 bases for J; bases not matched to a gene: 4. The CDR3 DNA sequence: TGTGCCAGTAGTATGAGGACAGGGGAACAGCCCCAGCATTTT. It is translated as CASSMRTGEQPQHF.

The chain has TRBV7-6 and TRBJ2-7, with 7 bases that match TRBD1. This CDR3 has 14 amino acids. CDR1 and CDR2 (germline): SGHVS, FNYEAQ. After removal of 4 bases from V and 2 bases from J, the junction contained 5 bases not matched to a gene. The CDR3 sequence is CASSSYRGTYEQYF. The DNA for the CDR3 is TGTGCCAGCAGCTCATACAGGGGTACCTACGAGCAGTACTTC. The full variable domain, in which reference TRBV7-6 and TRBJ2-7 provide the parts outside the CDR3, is GAGVSQSPRYKVTKRGQDVALRCDPISGHVSLYWYRQALGQGPEFLTYFNYEAQQDKSGLPNDRFSAERPEGSISTLTIQRTEQRDSAMYRCASSSYRGTYEQYFGPGTRLTVT.